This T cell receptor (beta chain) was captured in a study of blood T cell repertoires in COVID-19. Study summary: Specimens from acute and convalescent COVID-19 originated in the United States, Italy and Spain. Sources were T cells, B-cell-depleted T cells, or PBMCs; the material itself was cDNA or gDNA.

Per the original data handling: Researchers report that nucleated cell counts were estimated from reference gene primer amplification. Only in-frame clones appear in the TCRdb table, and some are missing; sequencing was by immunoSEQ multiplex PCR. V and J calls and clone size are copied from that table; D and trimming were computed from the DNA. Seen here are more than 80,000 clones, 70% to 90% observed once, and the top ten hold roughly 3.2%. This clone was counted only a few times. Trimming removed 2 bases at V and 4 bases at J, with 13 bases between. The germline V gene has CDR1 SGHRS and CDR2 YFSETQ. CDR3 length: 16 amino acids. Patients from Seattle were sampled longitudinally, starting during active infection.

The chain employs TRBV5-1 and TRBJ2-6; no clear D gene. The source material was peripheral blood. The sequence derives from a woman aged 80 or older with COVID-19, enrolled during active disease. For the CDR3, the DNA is TGCGCCAGCAGCTTATTCAGCGTATCGGGGGCCAACGTCCTGACTTTC. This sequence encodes CASSLFSVSGANVLTF.